This TCR beta chain stems from a study of blood T cells in healthy people across ages. Comment on this clonotype: Its target is not known.

Findings and caveats of the study: In long-lived donors, naive CD4+ cell counts and diversity exceeded those of aged donors. It was held that diversity estimates obtained from one million T cells represented underestimates.

Next came a second PCR, run for roughly 6 to 11 cycles, which used a sample-barcoded 5' primer along with a J-beta primer mix. Each of the samples gave a minimum of 3 million paired-end reads that contained CDR3. TCRdb re-called the 5' RACE reads with MiXCR, one entry per CDR3 protein. Of roughly 500,000 distinct CDR3 sequences listed, about 26% are singletons. The authors extracted at least 5 micrograms of total RNA per sample. This CDR3 contains 15 residues. Trimming pared 0 bases from V and 6 bases from J, leaving 11 bases between. Germline V CDR1 and CDR2: SGHTA, FQGNSA. This chain connects TRBV7-2 to TRBJ2-2, with D unresolved. This clonotype was obtained from a woman between 65 and 79 years old in good health. Sequencing input: blood. CDR3: CASSLAELGSGELFF. The CDR3 DNA follows: TGTGCCAGCAGCTTAGCGGAGTTGGGTTCCGGGGAGCTGTTTTTT. Looking up the rest from reference TRBV7-2 and TRBJ2-2 gives the full variable domain: GAGVSQSPSNKVTEKGKDVELRCDPISGHTALYWYRQSLGQGLEFLIYFQGNSAPDKSGLPSDRFSAERTGGSVSTLTIQRTQQEDSAVYLCASSLAELGSGELFFGEGSRLTVL.